This T cell receptor (beta chain) was identified during a study of human T cells and chemical hapten exposure. Stated time point: patch test 3, about 24 weeks after DPC sensitization. The treatment was: therapeutic diphenylcyclopropenone sensitization with weekly scalp DPC. This clonotype has a handful of counts. TCRdb processed the RACE reads anew with MiXCR; each CDR3 protein has one entry. In the table there are more than 95,000 distinct CDR3 sequences, less than 35% of which are singletons. This receptor was taken from a middle-aged man with alopecia areata. Some clones in this sample may be carry-over from other donors' samples. The specimen comprised whole blood, sampled in connection with sensitization to the hapten diphenylcyclopropenone (DPC).

CDR3 DNA sequence: TGTGCCACCAGTGATTTCCCGACTAGCGGGAGTGTGAATGAGCAGTTCTTC. It translates to CATSDFPTSGSVNEQFF. The rearrangement links TRBV24-1 to TRBJ2-1, with 12 bases fitting TRBD2. V lost 1 base, J lost 7 bases, and 7 bases stayed unmatched. The CDR3 is 17 residues long. From germline, CDR1 is KGHDR and CDR2 SFDVKD.